This is a list of T cell receptor beta chains from one sample in a study of CD8+ T cells in alopecia areata. The protocol was immunoSEQ multiplex PCR, while the TCRdb copy is restricted to in-frame clones and leaves out a portion. The table has about 140,000 clones, around 50% seen once; the top ten hold 15% to 20%. This material consisted of CD8+ T cells sorted from blood, taken at week 4, from a patient treated with tofacitinib. Receptor source: a human donor with alopecia areata. Each CDR3 is given with its conserved first and last residue. A D gene is named only where the DNA matches it firmly. The size field is filled for only some rows; it gives once, few, many or a size class.

>TRBJ2-1|few|TRBD1|TRBV12-5
TGTGCTAGTGGTTTGTCGCGGACAGGGGTCCACAATGAGCAGTTCTTC
CASGLSRTGVHNEQFF
>TRBJ2-7|-|TRBD2|TRBV27
TGTGCCAGCAGTTTTCAACTAGCGGCAAAGGTTTCCTACGAGCAGTACTTC
CASSFQLAAKVSYEQYF
>TRBJ2-6|-|-|TRBV29-1
TGCAGCGTTTGGGGTGGGGCCAACGTCCTGACTTTC
CSVWGGANVLTF
>TRBJ2-1|-|-|TRBV6-1
TGTGCCAGCAGTGAAGAAGCGGGCTCCTACAATGAGCAGTTCTTC
CASSEEAGSYNEQFF
>TRBJ1-5|-|-|TRBV4-2
TGTGCCAGCAGCCAGGGGTTGAATCAGCCCCAGCATTTT
CASSQGLNQPQHF
>TRBJ1-1|-|TRBD1|TRBV13
TGTGCCAGCAGCTCACAGGGGGCTTGGGAAGCTTTCTTT
CASSSQGAWEAFF
>TRBJ2-7|-|-|TRBV20-1
TGCAGTGTTTGGGGGACCTACGAGCAGTACTTC
CSVWGTYEQYF
>TRBJ2-3|-|-|TRBV27
TGTGCCAGCAGTTATACAGGGACAGATACGCAGTATTTT
CASSYTGTDTQYF
>TRBJ2-1|few|TRBD2|TRBV27
TGTGCCAGCAGTTTATCGGGGGGGAATGAGCAGTTCTTC
CASSLSGGNEQFF
>TRBJ1-1|-|-|TRBV2
TGTGCCAGCAGTCCATCAGGGGCATCTTTGAACACTGAAGCTTTCTTT
CASSPSGASLNTEAFF
>TRBJ2-7|-|-|TRBV7-9
TGTGCCAGTCGTACAGGGTCACGGGACGAGCAGTACTTC
CASRTGSRDEQYF
>TRBJ2-7|-|-|TRBV29-1
TGCAGCGTTGAAGGGATTCAGCGAGGCTCCTACGAGCAGTACTTC
CSVEGIQRGSYEQYF
>TRBJ1-5|-|-|TRBV7-8
TGTGCCAGCAGCTTCGTCCGTGACCAAAGCAATCAGCCCCAGCATTTT
CASSFVRDQSNQPQHF
>TRBJ2-7|-|-|TRBV7-2
TGTGCCAGCAGCTTTAACAGAGCCTACGAGCAGTACTTC
CASSFNRAYEQYF
>TRBJ1-1|-|-|TRBV7-2
TGTGCCAGCAGCTATAAGAACAGGAACACTGAAGCTTTCTTT
CASSYKNRNTEAFF
>TRBJ2-7|-|-|TRBV27
TGTGCCAGCAGTTTCTCACACGACTACGAGCAGTACTTC
CASSFSHDYEQYF
>TRBJ2-3|-|TRBD2|TRBV29-1
TGCAGCGTTGAAAAGCGGGGGGACTTAGATACGCAGTATTTT
CSVEKRGDLDTQYF
>TRBJ2-7|-|-|TRBV5-6
TGTGCCAGCAGCTTGAACTACGAGCAGTACTTC
CASSLNYEQYF
>TRBJ2-1|-|-|TRBV6-6
TGTGCCAGCAGTTATCTTACAAGCGATGCGGGTGAGCAGTTCTTC
CASSYLTSDAGEQFF
>TRBJ1-2|many|-|TRBV27
TGTGCCAGCAGTCCCATCGGCGGGGTGGGCTACACCTTC
CASSPIGGVGYTF
>TRBJ2-7|few|-|TRBV5-6
TGTGCCAGCAGCGGGGGGACAGACTTGCAGTACTTC
CASSGGTDLQYF
>TRBJ2-7|few|-|TRBV27
TGTGCCAGCAGTTCCCCCTTAATCTCCTACGAGCAGTACTTC
CASSSPLISYEQYF
>TRBJ1-5|few|-|TRBV2
TGTGCCAGTAAGGAGTCCGGGGGCCGAATCAATCAGCCCCAGCATTTT
CASKESGGRINQPQHF
>TRBJ2-2|-|TRBD1|TRBV30
TGTGCCTGGAACTACAGGGGGCACACCGGGGAGCTGTTTTTT
CAWNYRGHTGELFF
>TRBJ2-1|-|-|TRBV5-4
TGTGCCAGCGGCTCACCGGATGGTGACAATGAGCAGTTCTTC
CASGSPDGDNEQFF
>TRBJ2-3|-|TRBD1|TRBV28
TGTGCCAGCAGTTTCCCGACAGGGGGCCCGGGCACAGATACGCAGTATTTT
CASSFPTGGPGTDTQYF
>TRBJ2-5|-|TRBD2|TRBV12-5
TGTGCTAGTGGTTTGTGGCAGGGAGGGATCCAAGAGACCCAGTACTTC
CASGLWQGGIQETQYF
>TRBJ1-2|-|-|TRBV30
TGTGCCTGGAGCCCATCTGACAGCTATGGCTACACCTTC
CAWSPSDSYGYTF
>TRBJ2-5|few|-|TRBV5-4
TGTGCCAGCAGAGGGGAGACCCAGTACTTC
CASRGETQYF
>TRBJ2-5|-|-|TRBV13
TGTGCCAGCAGCCCATATCGGAGCCTCCAAGAGACCCAGTACTTC
CASSPYRSLQETQYF
>TRBJ2-7|-|-|TRBV2
TGTGCCACCGCCACAGGTTCCTACGAGCAGTACTTC
CATATGSYEQYF
>TRBJ2-7|-|TRBD1|TRBV29-1
TGCAGCGTTGAAGTCCGACAGGGCAGCTCCTACGAGCAGTACTTC
CSVEVRQGSSYEQYF
>TRBJ1-5|-|-|TRBV6-5
TGTGCCAGCAGTTACGCGAAGGAGAGCAATCAGCCCCAGCATTTT
CASSYAKESNQPQHF
>TRBJ1-2|-|TRBD1|TRBV23-1
TGCGCCAGCAGTCAACCACCGGGACAGGGGGCCTATGGCTACACCTTC
CASSQPPGQGAYGYTF
>TRBJ1-5|once|TRBD1|TRBV27
TGTGCCAGCAGTTTGGCCCCGACAGGGGTAGGTCAGCCCCAGCATTTT
CASSLAPTGVGQPQHF
>TRBJ1-1|-|-|TRBV29-1
TGCAGCGTTGCCCCCGGGGCAGCGAACACTGAAGCTTTCTTT
CSVAPGAANTEAFF
>TRBJ1-2|-|TRBD1|TRBV2
TGTGCCAGCACCGGACAGGGAAATGACTATGGCTACACCTTC
CASTGQGNDYGYTF
>TRBJ1-5|-|-|TRBV27
TGTGCCAGCAGTTTATCGCAGGGGCAGCCCCAGCATTTT
CASSLSQGQPQHF
>TRBJ2-6|-|TRBD1|TRBV30
TGTGCCTGGAGTGTACGGGGACAGGGGGCATTTGGGGCCAACGTCCTGACTTTC
CAWSVRGQGAFGANVLTF
>TRBJ1-6|-|-|TRBV5-6
TGTGCCAGCAGCTTGGCTGACCTAAGCTCCTATAATTCACCCCTCCACTTT
CASSLADLSSYNSPLHF
>TRBJ1-5|once|TRBD1|TRBV4-3
TGCGCCAGCAGCCAAGATGGGACAGGGGATCAGCCCCAGCATTTT
CASSQDGTGDQPQHF
>TRBJ1-6|-|-|TRBV4-1
TGCGCCAGCAGCCAAGTCGGCGGTTCACCCCTCCACTTT
CASSQVGGSPLHF
>TRBJ2-7|-|-|TRBV7-2
TGTGCCAGCAGCGGACGGGACGCCGAGCAGTACTTC
CASSGRDAEQYF
>TRBJ2-7|few|TRBD2|TRBV4-1
TGCGCCAGCAGCCCACAACTAGCGGGGGCAACCTACGAGCAGTACTTC
CASSPQLAGATYEQYF
>TRBJ2-5|-|-|TRBV5-1
TGCGCCAGCAGCTTGGGCGAAGTCAAGGGTTTCCACTTC
CASSLGEVKGFHF
>TRBJ1-2|-|TRBD1|TRBV6-4
TGTGCCAGCAGGATGACAGGGGGCTATGGCTACACCTTC
CASRMTGGYGYTF
>TRBJ2-5|once|-|TRBV2
TGTGCCAGCAGTGAAACCTCGTTAGCAGCCCTTGGGGAGACCCAGTACTTC
CASSETSLAALGETQYF
>TRBJ1-4|-|-|TRBV10-3
TGTGCCATCAGTGACTCGGGGCGGAATGAAAAACTGTTTTTT
CAISDSGRNEKLFF
>TRBJ1-1|-|-|TRBV27
TGTGCCAGCAGTCTGGGGGGCACGAACACTGAAGCTTTCTTT
CASSLGGTNTEAFF